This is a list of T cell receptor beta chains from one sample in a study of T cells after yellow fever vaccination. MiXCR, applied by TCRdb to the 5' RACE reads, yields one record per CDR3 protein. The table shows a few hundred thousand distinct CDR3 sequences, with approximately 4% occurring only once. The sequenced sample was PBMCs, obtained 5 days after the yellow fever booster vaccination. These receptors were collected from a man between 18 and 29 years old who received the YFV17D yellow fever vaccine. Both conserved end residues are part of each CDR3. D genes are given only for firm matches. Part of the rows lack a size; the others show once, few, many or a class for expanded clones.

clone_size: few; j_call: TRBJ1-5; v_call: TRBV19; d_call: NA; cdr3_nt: TGTGCCAGTAGTAAAAACAGGTATAGCAATCAGCCCCAGCATTTT; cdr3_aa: CASSKNRYSNQPQHF
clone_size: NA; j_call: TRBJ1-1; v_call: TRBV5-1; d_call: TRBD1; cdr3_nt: TGCGCCAGCAGCTCGGACAGGGGAATTGAAGCTTTCTTT; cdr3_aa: CASSSDRGIEAFF
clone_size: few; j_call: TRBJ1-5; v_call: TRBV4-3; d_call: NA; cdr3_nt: TGCGCCAGCAGCCAAGATCGGGTTAGCAATCAGCCCCAGCATTTT; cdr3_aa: CASSQDRVSNQPQHF
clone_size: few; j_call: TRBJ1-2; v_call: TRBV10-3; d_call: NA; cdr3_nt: TGTGCCATCAGCCTGGACCCGTCCTATGGCTACACCTTC; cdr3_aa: CAISLDPSYGYTF
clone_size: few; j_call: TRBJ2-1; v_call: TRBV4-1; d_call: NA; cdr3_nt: TGCGCCAGCAGCCAACCTACGACTTACCGAGGCTCCTACAATGAGCAGTTCTTC; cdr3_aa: CASSQPTTYRGSYNEQFF
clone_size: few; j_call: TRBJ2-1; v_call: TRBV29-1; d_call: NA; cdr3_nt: TGCAGCGTTGAAGATCGGGCTAGTCTCCCCGAGCAGTTCTTC; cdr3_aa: CSVEDRASLPEQFF
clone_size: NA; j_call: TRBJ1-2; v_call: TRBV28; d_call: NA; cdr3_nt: TGTGCCAGCAGTTTGGTCATAGCTAACTATGGCTACACCTTC; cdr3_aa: CASSLVIANYGYTF
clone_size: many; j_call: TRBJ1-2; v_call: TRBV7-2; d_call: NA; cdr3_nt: TGTGCCAGCAGCCCGGGGGTGGGGGCGGACCCCTATGGCTACACCTTC; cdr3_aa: CASSPGVGADPYGYTF
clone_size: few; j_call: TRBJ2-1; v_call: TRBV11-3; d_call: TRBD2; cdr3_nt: TGTGCCAGCAGCTTAGCGGCTAGCGGGGGTCCCGTGTCCTACAATGAGCAGTTCTTC; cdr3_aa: CASSLAASGGPVSYNEQFF
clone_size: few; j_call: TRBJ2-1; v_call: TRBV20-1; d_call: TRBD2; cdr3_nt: TGCAGTGCTAGGCGGACTAGCGGGAAGACAGAGCAGTTCTTC; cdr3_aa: CSARRTSGKTEQFF
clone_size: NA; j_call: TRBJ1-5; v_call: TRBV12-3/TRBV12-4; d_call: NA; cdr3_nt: TGTGCCAGCAGTTTGATGGCGGGACAGCCCCAGCATTTT; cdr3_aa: CASSLMAGQPQHF
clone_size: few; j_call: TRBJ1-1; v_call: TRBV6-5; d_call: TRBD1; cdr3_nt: TGTGCCAGCAGTAGGGACAGCTGGGCTGAAGCTTTCTTT; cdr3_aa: CASSRDSWAEAFF
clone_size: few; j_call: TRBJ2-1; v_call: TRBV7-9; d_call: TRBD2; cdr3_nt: TGTGCCAGCAGCTCTCAACTGACTAGCGGGGGTTACAACAATGAGCAGTTCTTC; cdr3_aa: CASSSQLTSGGYNNEQFF
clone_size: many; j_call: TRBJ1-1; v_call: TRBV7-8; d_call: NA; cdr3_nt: TGTGCCAGCAGCTTATTTAGTGGGAACACTGAAGCTTTCTTT; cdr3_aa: CASSLFSGNTEAFF
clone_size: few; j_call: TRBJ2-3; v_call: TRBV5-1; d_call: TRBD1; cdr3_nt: TGCGCCAGCAGCCGATGGACAGGGAGCACAGATACGCAGTATTTT; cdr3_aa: CASSRWTGSTDTQYF
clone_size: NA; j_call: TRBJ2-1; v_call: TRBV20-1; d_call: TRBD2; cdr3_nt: TGCAGTGCCGGACTAGGGAACTACAATGAGCAGTTCTTC; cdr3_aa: CSAGLGNYNEQFF
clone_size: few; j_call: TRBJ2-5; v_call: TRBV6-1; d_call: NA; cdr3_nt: TGTGCCAGCAGTGAATTGGGGAAATTCTCAGAGACCCAGTACTTC; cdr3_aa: CASSELGKFSETQYF
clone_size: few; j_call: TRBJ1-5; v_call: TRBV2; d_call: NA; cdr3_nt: TGTGCCAGCAGTGCTCGGGGACTTGGCAATCAGCCCCAGCATTTT; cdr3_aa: CASSARGLGNQPQHF
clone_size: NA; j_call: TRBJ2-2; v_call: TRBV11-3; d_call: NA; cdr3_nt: TGTGCCAGCAGCTTAGTACTCGGGGGTACCACCGGGGAGCTGTTTTTT; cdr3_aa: CASSLVLGGTTGELFF
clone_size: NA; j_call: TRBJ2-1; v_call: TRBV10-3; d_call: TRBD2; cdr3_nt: TGTGCCATCAGGGACATAGCGGGGGGCTCCTACAATGAGCAGTTCTTC; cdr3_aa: CAIRDIAGGSYNEQFF
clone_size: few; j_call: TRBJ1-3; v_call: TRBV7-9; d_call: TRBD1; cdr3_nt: TGTGCCAGCAGGACAGGGGTGGGTCAGGCTGGAAACACCATATATTTT; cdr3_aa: CASRTGVGQAGNTIYF
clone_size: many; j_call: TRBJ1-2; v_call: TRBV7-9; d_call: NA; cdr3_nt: TGTGCCAGCAGCTGGGGGGCAGCCCTAGACTCCTATGGCTACACCTTC; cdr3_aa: CASSWGAALDSYGYTF